These 25 T cell receptor beta chains were sequenced from one sample in a study of T cell responses to AZD1222 COVID-19 vaccine. The data were produced by immunoSEQ multiplex PCR, yet TCRdb's version contains in-frame clones alone and is incomplete. The sample lists 75,000 to 100,000 clones; more than 75% were seen once. Here the sequenced sample was peripheral blood, taken on day 0 of AZD1222 vaccination. Receptors were obtained from an adult in good health.

The V gene is TRBV7-2, the J gene TRBJ2-6, with D possibly matching TRBD2 (5 bases). V was shortened by 2 bases and J by 0 bases, with 8 bases between the two germline ends. The CDR3 is made up of 16 amino acids. CDR1 is SGHTA, CDR2 FQGNSA, per germline. CDR3 in amino acids: CASSLYGDSGANVLTF. CDR3 nucleotide sequence: TGTGCCAGCAGCTTATACGGGGACTCTGGGGCCAACGTCCTGACTTTC. Together with reference TRBV7-2 and TRBJ2-6, the CDR3 gives the full variable domain: GAGVSQSPSNKVTEKGKDVELRCDPISGHTALYWYRQSLGQGLEFLIYFQGNSAPDKSGLPSDRFSAERTGGSVSTLTIQRTQQEDSAVYLCASSLYGDSGANVLTFGAGSRLTVL.

The V call is TRBV7-6, the J call TRBJ2-7; D possibly corresponds to TRBD1 (5 bases). V lost 1 base and J lost 5, with 12 bases in between. The CDR3 sequence is 14 residues long. Germline V gene sequence: CDR1 SGHVS, CDR2 FNYEAQ. For the CDR3, the DNA is TGTGCCAGCAGCTTAGAAGCAGGGATGGACGAGCAGTACTTC. This translates into CASSLEAGMDEQYF. Full variable domain (missing parts from reference TRBV7-6 and TRBJ2-7): GAGVSQSPRYKVTKRGQDVALRCDPISGHVSLYWYRQALGQGPEFLTYFNYEAQQDKSGLPNDRFSAERPEGSISTLTIQRTEQRDSAMYRCASSLEAGMDEQYFGPGTRLTVT.

This chain joins TRBV18 and TRBJ2-7, with 7 bases that match TRBD1. This CDR3 has 13 amino acids. With V trimmed by 4 bases and J by 6 bases, 6 bases remained unmatched. Germline CDR1 is KGHSH and CDR2 is LQKENI. The CDR3 protein is CASSQDRESEQYF. CDR3 DNA sequence: TGTGCCAGCTCACAAGACAGGGAATCCGAGCAGTACTTC.

This clone came up once. The chain's CDR3 is CASSMYRQPPEKLFF. The CDR3 DNA reads as TGTGCCAGTAGTATGTATCGACAGCCGCCTGAAAAACTGTTTTTT. The chain combines TRBV19 with TRBJ1-4, with D possibly matching TRBD1 (5 bases). Trimming stripped 3 bases from V and 7 bases from J, with 15 bases between. The germline gives CDR1 LNHDA, CDR2 SQIVND (reference sequence). The CDR3 has 15 residues.

J is TRBJ2-1 and V is TRBV5-6; 11 bases are shared with TRBD2. V dropped 4 bases and J dropped 8; count of bases not matched to a gene: 8. CDR1 SGHDT and CDR2 YYEEEE come from the germline V gene. This CDR3 is built from 15 residues. The CDR3 here is CASSQFSGGADEQFF. CDR3 in DNA: TGTGCCAGCAGCCAATTTAGCGGGGGGGCGGATGAGCAGTTCTTC.

The rearrangement links TRBV7-2 to TRBJ2-2; D is uncertain. Trimming took off 6 bases at V and 0 bases at J, with 5 bases between the two ends. Germline lookup yields CDR1 SGHTA and CDR2 FQGNSA. This CDR3 contains 13 residues. The CDR3 DNA is TGTGCCAGCAGTCAGGCGAACACCGGGGAGCTGTTTTTT. This translates into CASSQANTGELFF.

This clone ranks as medium-sized. The rearrangement joins TRBV19 to TRBJ2-2; TRBD2 matches at 15 bases. This CDR3 comprises 18 residues. Losses at the gene ends were 5 bases for V and 3 bases for J; bases not matched to a gene: 7. Germline values: CDR1 LNHDA, CDR2 SQIVND (reference sequence). Here the CDR3 reads CASSPGTSGGQYTGELFF. CDR3 coding DNA: TGTGCCAGTAGTCCGGGGACTAGCGGGGGGCAGTACACCGGGGAGCTGTTTTTT.

This chain links TRBV10-3 with TRBJ1-1; TRBD1 might be the D (5 bases). Trimming took off 6 bases at V and 3 bases at J, with 11 bases between the two ends. Germline V gene lookup returns CDR1 ENHRY and CDR2 SYGVKD. This CDR3 is built from 13 residues. The CDR3 loop reads CAISREGHTEAFF. The DNA for the CDR3 is TGTGCCATCAGCCGGGAGGGGCACACTGAAGCTTTCTTT.

The V call is TRBV4-3, the J call TRBJ2-1; unclear D gene. CDR1 and CDR2 (germline): LGHNA, YSLEER. The CDR3 loop spans 18 amino acids. V was shortened by 1 base and J by 1 base, with 17 bases between the two germline ends. The CDR3 sequence is CASSQGAGLSRSYNEQFF. The CDR3 DNA follows: TGCGCCAGCAGCCAAGGGGCAGGCCTGTCAAGGTCCTACAATGAGCAGTTCTTC.

The J gene is TRBJ1-5, the V gene TRBV15, with D possibly TRBD1 on 5 matching bases. In germline, CDR1 is LNHNV, CDR2 YYDKDF (reference sequence). This CDR3 has 15 residues. Deletions cut 2 bases from V and 0 bases from J, with 8 bases between. In DNA, the CDR3 is TGTGCCACCAGCAGATGGAGGGGTAGCAATCAGCCCCAGCATTTT. It specifies CATSRWRGSNQPQHF.

This clone was counted only a few times. The rearrangement joins TRBV7-2 to TRBJ1-6; unclear D gene. CDR3 length: 13 amino acids. Germline lookup yields CDR1 SGHTA and CDR2 FQGNSA. The V end was cut by 5 bases, the J end by 1 base, with 3 bases between. CDR3 residues: CASSISYNSPLHF. The CDR3 coding sequence is TGTGCCAGCAGCATTTCCTATAATTCACCCCTCCACTTT.

The chain employs TRBV2 and TRBJ1-3; D ambiguous. The CDR3 extends over 13 amino acids. CDR1 and CDR2 from the germline V gene are SNHLY and FYNNEI. V was shortened by 5 bases and J by 4 bases, with 9 bases between the two germline ends. The CDR3 here is CASSYIFGNTIYF. In nucleotides, the CDR3 is TGTGCCAGCAGTTATATCTTCGGAAACACCATATATTTT.

The CDR3 coding sequence is TGTGCCAGCAGACCCAGCGGCTCCTACAATGAGCAGTTCTTC. Amino acids: CASRPSGSYNEQFF. The chain has TRBV28 and TRBJ2-1; D is perhaps TRBD2 (5 bases). Germline lookup yields CDR1 MDHEN and CDR2 SYDVKM. The CDR3 has 14 residues. V lost 6 bases and J lost 0, with 9 bases in between.

The chain is built from TRBV11-2 and TRBJ2-1; 9 bases match TRBD1. The germline V gene has CDR1 SGHAT and CDR2 FQNNGV. CDR3 length equals 15 residues. The V segment lost 7 bases and the J segment 5 bases; nucleotides outside the gene matches: 9. The CDR3 region is CASTARDRANNEQFF. The CDR3 coding sequence is TGTGCCAGCACCGCCCGGGACAGGGCCAACAATGAGCAGTTCTTC.

The V gene is TRBV19, the J gene TRBJ1-3, with D perhaps TRBD1 (5 bases). CDR3 length: 13 residues. Germline lookup yields CDR1 LNHDA and CDR2 SQIVND (reference sequence). The V end lost 7 bases, the J end lost 4 bases, and 11 bases lay between the germline ends. The CDR3 loop reads CASTGTGGNTIYF. CDR3 nucleotides: TGTGCCAGTACGGGAACAGGAGGAAACACCATATATTTT.

The chain employs TRBV7-8 and TRBJ2-2, with D perhaps TRBD1 (5 bases). The ends were cut back, 8 bases at V and 3 bases at J, with 13 bases in the middle. This CDR3 region has 14 residues. The germline CDR1 and CDR2 sequences are SGHVS and FQNEAQ. The CDR3 sequence: CASFWGPDTGELFF. CDR3 in DNA: TGTGCCAGCTTCTGGGGCCCGGACACCGGGGAGCTGTTTTTT.

The chain has TRBV20-1 and TRBJ2-5, with a weak D call TRBD2 (6 bases). Germline lookup yields CDR1 DFQATT and CDR2 SNEGSKA (reference sequence). With 6 bases removed from V and 5 bases from J, the gap between germline ends came to 10 bases. The CDR3 covers 11 residues. In DNA, the CDR3 is TGCAGTGCCGTACGGGGGGAGACCCAGTACTTC. It codes for CSAVRGETQYF.

The V and J genes are TRBV6-5 and TRBJ1-4, with a weak D call TRBD1 (5 bases). There are 15 residues in the CDR3. Between the trimmed V and J ends, which lost 5 bases and 6 bases, there was a span of 16 bases. CDR1 is MNHEY and CDR2 is SVGAGI in the germline V gene. The CDR3 nucleotides are TGTGCCAGCAGTCCCCTGGGGCATTGGTATGAAAAACTGTTTTTT. It encodes CASSPLGHWYEKLFF.

This clone is a singleton in its sample. This sequence joins TRBV7-8 and TRBJ2-5; no firm D call. The length of the CDR3 is 13 residues. Germline V gene data show CDR1 as SGHVS and CDR2 as FQNEAQ. V was pared by 8 bases and J by 5 bases, with 15 bases between. CDR3 protein: CASCWVPRETQYF. The CDR3 DNA sequence: TGTGCCAGCTGCTGGGTTCCCAGGGAGACCCAGTACTTC.

The chain carries TRBV7-9 and TRBJ1-1; TRBD1 is a possible D gene (6 bases). The V gene's germline CDR1 is SEHNR and CDR2 FQNEAQ (reference sequence). Trimming left V 2 bases short and J 6 bases short, with 13 bases between. The CDR3 is 14 residues long. CDR3 sequence reads: CASSLQGSAAEAFF. The CDR3 DNA is TGTGCCAGCAGCTTACAGGGGAGTGCGGCTGAAGCTTTCTTT.

The chain couples TRBV18 to TRBJ2-2; 8 bases align to TRBD1. The CDR3 has 16 residues. J lost 6 bases, V lost 8 bases, and 14 bases had no gene match. CDR1 is KGHSH, CDR2 LQKENI, per germline. In DNA, the CDR3 is TGTGCCAGCGCCCGACAGGGGTCTGGAATGGCCGGGGAGCTGTTTTTT. Its protein is CASARQGSGMAGELFF.

The J gene is TRBJ1-5, the V gene TRBV24-1; 7 nucleotides match TRBD1. The germline V gene encodes CDR1 KGHDR and CDR2 SFDVKD. V was clipped by 4 bases and J by 2 bases; unmatched bases: 16. The CDR3 loop spans 19 amino acids. The CDR3 DNA is TGTGCCACCAGTGACCTGACCCCCTTCGGACAGGACCGCAATCAGCCCCAGCATTTT. It codes for CATSDLTPFGQDRNQPQHF.

The rearrangement links TRBV7-9 to TRBJ1-4; possibly TRBD1 for D (5 bases). The CDR3 consists of 15 residues. Trimming took 3 bases from V and 2 from J, leaving 10 bases between them. Germline CDR1 reads SEHNR; CDR2 reads FQNEAQ (reference sequence). The CDR3 bases are TGTGCCAGCAGCTTTGGCGGGGGTACTAATGAAAAACTGTTTTTT. Translation: CASSFGGGTNEKLFF.

V gene TRBV7-3 combines with J gene TRBJ1-3; D not resolved. The CDR3 spans 15 residues. V shed 2 bases and J shed 2 bases, with 10 bases lying between them. Germline V gene lookup returns CDR1 SGHTA and CDR2 FQGTGA. CDR3 nucleotides: TGTGCCAGCAGCTTAGGAGGTCAGCCTGGAAACACCATATATTTT. This translates into CASSLGGQPGNTIYF. Complete variable domain (other parts from reference TRBV7-3 and TRBJ1-3): GAGVSQTPSNKVTEKGKYVELRCDPISGHTALYWYRQSLGQGPEFLIYFQGTGAADDSGLPNDRFFAVRPEGSVSTLKIQRTERGDSAVYLCASSLGGQPGNTIYFGEGSWLTVV.

This chain uses TRBV27 with TRBJ2-3; 11 nucleotides match TRBD2. Germline CDR1 is MNHEY and CDR2 is SMNVEV (reference sequence). The length of the CDR3 is 20 residues. V lost 3 bases and J lost 1; bases outside the gene matches: 15. CDR3 bases: TGTGCCAGCAGTTTCAGTGGGCCTCGCCTAGCGGGGGGCCGCACAGATACGCAGTATTTT. This sequence encodes CASSFSGPRLAGGRTDTQYF.